Shown below are 32 T cell receptor beta chains from a single sample sequenced in a study of cytotoxic CD8 clonotypes in ibrutinib-treated CLL. The method was immunoSEQ multiplex PCR; TCRdb's version includes in-frame clones alone and lacks a portion of them. Here the sample spans tens of thousands of clones, 57% being singletons. The source was PBMCs, collected after 12 months of ibrutinib treatment. All receptors come from a human donor with chronic lymphocytic leukemia.

The CDR3 spells CASSAGPFAGYTF. The DNA for the CDR3 is TGTGCCAGCAGTGCGGGTCCGTTTGCTGGCTACACCTTC. V is TRBV28 and J is TRBJ1-2; no clear D. Germline V gives CDR1 MDHEN, CDR2 SYDVKM. The V and J ends lost 5 bases and 7 bases respectively, with 14 bases between them. The CDR3 runs to 13 residues.

The gene calls are TRBV2 and TRBJ2-7; D uncertain. Germline assignment: CDR1 SNHLY and CDR2 FYNNEI. The CDR3 covers 13 residues. V was clipped by 7 bases and J by 2 bases, with 12 bases between them. The CDR3 nucleotides read TGTGCCAGCACCAGGTTCAGCACCTACGAGCAGTACTTC. Amino acid sequence: CASTRFSTYEQYF.

The chain couples TRBV5-1 to TRBJ2-7, with D unclear. This CDR3 is built from 12 residues. Per germline, CDR1 SGHRS and CDR2 YFSETQ. The CDR3 nucleotides are TGTGCCAGCAGCTTCCAGTTTTACGAGCAGTACGTC. Its protein is CASSFQFYEQYV.

The chain is built from TRBV7-8 and TRBJ1-5, with 7 bases lining up with TRBD1. The V gene's germline CDR1 is SGHVS and CDR2 FQNEAQ. Germline trimming cut 5 bases from V and 1 base from J; bases unmatched to any gene: 5. CDR3 size: 15 residues. The CDR3: CASSTTGNSNQPQHF. CDR3 in DNA: TGTGCCAGCAGCACGACAGGGAACAGCAATCAGCCCCAGCATTTT.

This clone came up a few times. The gene calls are TRBV7-9 and TRBJ2-5; D possibly matches TRBD1 or TRBD2 (6 bases each). V was cut by 1 base and J by 5 bases, with 23 bases left in between. The CDR3 is made up of 18 amino acids. CDR1 is SEHNR, CDR2 FQNEAQ, per germline (reference sequence). The CDR3 DNA is TGTGCCAGCAGCTTAGAACCCTCGGGTCTCGGGGGCTGGGAGACCCAGTACTTC. It is translated as CASSLEPSGLGGWETQYF. Drawing the rest from reference TRBV7-9 and TRBJ2-5, the complete variable domain is DTGVSQNPRHKITKRGQNVTFRCDPISEHNRLYWYRQTLGQGPEFLTYFQNEAQLEKSRLLSDRFSAERPKGSFSTLEIQRTEQGDSAMYLCASSLEPSGLGGWETQYFGPGTRLLVL.

V usage is TRBV29-1 and J usage is TRBJ2-5; unclear D gene. CDR3 length: 12 residues. The V and J ends lost 5 bases and 3 bases respectively, with 10 bases between them. Germline V gene sequence: CDR1 SQVTM, CDR2 ANQGSEA. In nucleotides, the CDR3 is TGCAGCGTTCCAGTAGGAGAAGAGACCCAGTACTTC. Translating it yields CSVPVGEETQYF. Complete variable domain (other parts from reference TRBV29-1 and TRBJ2-5): SAVISQKPSRDICQRGTSLTIQCQVDSQVTMMFWYRQQPGQSLTLIATANQGSEATYESGFVIDKFPISRPNLTFSTLTVSNMSPEDSSIYLCSVPVGEETQYFGPGTRLLVL.

The rearrangement joins TRBV29-1 to TRBJ1-2; D is unresolved. V was trimmed by 2 bases and J by 8 bases, leaving 12 bases between them. The CDR3 consists of 12 residues. Germline-derived CDR1 and CDR2 are SQVTM and ANQGSEA. Written as DNA, the CDR3 is TGCAGCGTTGAAACTTTACAGCCCGGCTACACCTTC. Translating gives CSVETLQPGYTF. The whole variable domain, remainder taken from reference TRBV29-1 and TRBJ1-2, is SAVISQKPSRDICQRGTSLTIQCQVDSQVTMMFWYRQQPGQSLTLIATANQGSEATYESGFVIDKFPISRPNLTFSTLTVSNMSPEDSSIYLCSVETLQPGYTFGSGTRLTVV.

This clone has only a few counts. The chain recombines TRBV21-1 with TRBJ2-1; the table's D gene call, TRBD1, was not cross checked with the DNA. TRBV21-1 is a recognized pseudogene. This CDR3 comprises 13 residues. The CDR3 reads CATRQGFYNEQFF. Written as DNA, the CDR3 is TGTGCCACGAGACAGGGCTTCTACAATGAGCAGTTCTTC.

The rearrangement uses TRBV28 and TRBJ1-5; 8 nucleotides line up with TRBD1. The ends lost 6 bases at V and 3 bases at J; junction bases unmatched: 7. The CDR3 sequence is 15 residues long. The germline V gene encodes CDR1 MDHEN and CDR2 SYDVKM. The CDR3 loop reads CASSVLDRDNQPQHF. CDR3 in DNA: TGTGCCAGCAGCGTCTTGGACAGGGACAATCAGCCCCAGCATTTT.

The J gene is TRBJ1-5, the V gene TRBV6-4; the D is unclear. Between the trimmed V and J ends, which lost 4 bases and 2 bases, there was a span of 6 bases. CDR1 MRHNA and CDR2 SNTAGT come from the germline V gene. The CDR3 contains 13 residues. CDR3 DNA: TGTGCCAGCAGTGTGGAGGGCAATCAGCCCCAGCATTTT. This translates into CASSVEGNQPQHF.

The chain has TRBV18 and TRBJ1-2, with TRBD1 matching 7 bases. Germline V gives CDR1 KGHSH, CDR2 LQKENI. J was trimmed by 4 bases and V by 3 bases; bases with no gene match: 8. The CDR3 extends over 15 amino acids. This CDR3 reads CASSPLNRGVYGYTF. CDR3 bases: TGTGCCAGCTCACCTCTGAACAGGGGCGTCTATGGCTACACCTTC.

The rearrangement joins TRBV2 to TRBJ2-7; D is undetermined. Trimming pared 2 bases from V and 5 bases from J, leaving 16 bases between. CDR3 length: 15 residues. Germline loops: CDR1 SNHLY, CDR2 FYNNEI. CDR3 sequence reads: CASSEKGTSQHEQYF. The CDR3 region has the DNA TGTGCCAGCAGTGAAAAAGGAACATCCCAACACGAGCAGTACTTC. Variable domain in full (rest from reference TRBV2 and TRBJ2-7): EPEVTQTPSHQVTQMGQEVILRCVPISNHLYFYWYRQILGQKVEFLVSFYNNEISEKSEIFDDQFSVERPDGSNFTLKIRSTKLEDSAMYFCASSEKGTSQHEQYFGPGTRLTVT.

The gene calls are TRBV2 and TRBJ2-3, with D possibly being TRBD2 (7 bases). The ends were cut back, 7 bases at V and 3 bases at J, with 14 bases in the middle. Germline V gene sequence: CDR1 SNHLY, CDR2 FYNNEI. The CDR3 has 14 residues. CDR3 region: CASKGGAGTDTQYF. CDR3 DNA sequence: TGTGCCAGCAAGGGGGGGGCAGGAACAGATACGCAGTATTTT.

The V gene is TRBV18, the J gene TRBJ2-1; D not certain. This CDR3 spans 13 amino acids. Germline-derived CDR1 and CDR2 are KGHSH and LQKENI. With 4 bases removed from V and 5 bases from J, the gap between germline ends came to 9 bases. As DNA, the CDR3 is TGTGCCAGCTCACAGTCGAAAAACAATGAGCAGTTCTTC. The encoded protein is CASSQSKNNEQFF.

The table lists this clone with many counts. This chain uses TRBV4-1 with TRBJ1-5; D remains ambiguous. In germline, CDR1 is MGHRA, CDR2 YSYEKL. Trimming removed 4 bases from V and 6 bases from J, with 10 bases in between. This CDR3 spans 13 amino acids. The CDR3 DNA reads as TGCGCCAGCAGCCTAGAAAGAGGTCAGCCCCAGCATTTT. Its translation is CASSLERGQPQHF.

This clone was counted a few times. This sequence joins TRBV2 and TRBJ1-1, with TRBD1 matching over 8 bases. Germline V gives CDR1 SNHLY, CDR2 FYNNEI. Losses at the gene ends were 6 bases for V and 7 bases for J; bases not matched to a gene: 7. The CDR3 covers 13 residues. The CDR3 coding sequence is TGTGCCAGCAGGGTTGACAGGGGACTTGAAGCTTTCTTT. Its protein product is CASRVDRGLEAFF.

This clone occurred a few times. V usage is TRBV27 and J usage is TRBJ2-7; D is tentatively TRBD1 or TRBD2 (5 bases each). Between the trimmed V and J ends, which lost 4 bases and 5 bases, there was a span of 18 bases. The CDR3 covers 15 residues. The germline gives CDR1 MNHEY, CDR2 SMNVEV (reference sequence). DNA for the CDR3: TGTGCCAGCAGTTACTCGATCGTTAGGGACGACGAGCAGTACTTC. It yields the protein CASSYSIVRDDEQYF.

V is TRBV30 and J is TRBJ1-3, with TRBD1 matching 12 bases. With V trimmed by 2 bases and J by 4 bases, 9 bases remained unmatched. This CDR3 has 17 amino acids. The V gene's germline CDR1 is GTSNPN and CDR2 SVGIG (reference sequence). The CDR3 loop reads CAWSYEGQGALGNTIYF. CDR3 DNA sequence: TGTGCCTGGAGTTATGAGGGACAGGGGGCGCTGGGAAACACCATATATTTT. The whole variable domain, filled in from reference TRBV30 and TRBJ1-3, reads SQTIHQWPATLVQPVGSPLSLECTVEGTSNPNLYWYRQAAGRGLQLLFYSVGIGQISSEVPQNLSASRPQDRQFILSSKKLLLSDSGFYLCAWSYEGQGALGNTIYFGEGSWLTVV.

This clone was found a few times. This chain links TRBV7-8 with TRBJ2-3, with D possibly being TRBD1 or TRBD2 (7 bases each). Germline values: CDR1 SGHVS, CDR2 FQNEAQ. The V and J ends lost 3 bases and 3 bases respectively, with 16 bases between them. The CDR3 consists of 16 residues. CDR3 residues: CASSFLRGGMTDTQYF. The CDR3 coding sequence is TGTGCCAGCAGCTTCCTCAGGGGGGGTATGACAGATACGCAGTATTTT.

The chain recombines TRBV25-1 with TRBJ1-1, with D tentatively TRBD1 (5 bases). There are 15 residues in the CDR3. Trimming cost V 7 bases and J 0 bases, with 15 bases left between them. Germline CDR1 is MGHDK and CDR2 is SYGVNS. The CDR3 region is CASKRGDTLNTEAFF. Written as DNA, the CDR3 is TGTGCCAGCAAAAGAGGGGATACCTTGAACACTGAAGCTTTCTTT.

This clone was found a few times. The chain is built from TRBV12-1 and TRBJ2-5; the table names TRBD2, a call not compared with the DNA. TRBV12-1 is classified as a pseudogene. The CDR3 is 14 amino acids. CDR3 bases: TGTGCCAGGGAGCTAGCGGGCACCCAAGAGACCCAGTACTTC. It translates to CARELAGTQETQYF.

This chain joins TRBV5-6 and TRBJ1-2, with a possible D match to TRBD1 (6 bases). The V end was cut by 5 bases, the J end by 4 bases, with 15 bases between. The V gene's germline CDR1 is SGHDT and CDR2 YYEEEE. The CDR3 contains 14 residues. In DNA form, the CDR3 reads TGTGCCAGCAGTATTAACAGGGCCGTCTATGGCTACACCTTC. This sequence encodes CASSINRAVYGYTF.

This chain joins TRBV29-1 and TRBJ2-4; D might be TRBD1 or TRBD2, each matching 6 bases. Germline V lookup: CDR1 SQVTM, CDR2 ANQGSEA. V was pared by 6 bases and J by 2 bases, with 11 bases between. The CDR3 runs to 13 residues. The CDR3 protein is CSVKGGSKNIQYF. CDR3 sequence (DNA): TGCAGCGTGAAAGGGGGGTCCAAAAACATTCAGTACTTC.

V gene TRBV5-4 combines with J gene TRBJ2-5; D unclear. Trimming stripped 2 bases from V and 1 base from J, with 6 bases between. CDR1 SGHNT and CDR2 YYREEE come from the germline V gene (reference sequence). This CDR3 spans 13 amino acids. The CDR3 DNA reads TGTGCCAGCAGCTTCGAGGCCCAAGAGACCCAGTACTTC. Its translation: CASSFEAQETQYF.

The gene calls are TRBV7-2 and TRBJ1-2; the D is unclear. This CDR3 is 18 amino acids long. Germline V gene data show CDR1 as SGHTA and CDR2 as FQGNSA. V was cut by 0 bases and J by 1 base, with 18 bases left in between. CDR3 in DNA: TGTGCCAGCAGCTTAGCGCTAACAGCTGGATTCAATAACTATGGCTACACCTTC. As protein: CASSLALTAGFNNYGYTF.

This clone occurred a few times. The genes are TRBV5-1 and TRBJ2-7; 7 nucleotides match TRBD1. J gave up 6 bases and V 5 bases, and 5 bases lay outside the gene matches. Looked up from germline, CDR1 is SGHRS and CDR2 is YFSETQ. The CDR3 covers 12 residues. The CDR3 DNA follows: TGCGCCAGCAGGCAAGACAGGGCCGAGCAGTACTTC. As protein: CASRQDRAEQYF.

CDR3 nucleotide sequence: TGTGCCAGTAGTATGGGTACAGGGAGGGTTTCACCCCTCCACTTT. Protein product: CASSMGTGRVSPLHF. The gene calls are TRBV19 and TRBJ1-6; tentatively, D is TRBD1 (6 bases). In germline, CDR1 is LNHDA, CDR2 SQIVND (reference sequence). V was shortened by 3 bases and J by 9 bases, with 15 bases between the two germline ends. This CDR3 has 15 residues.

The rearrangement uses TRBV7-6 and TRBJ1-6; TRBD1 matches at 9 bases. Germline V gene sequence: CDR1 SGHVS, CDR2 FNYEAQ. The CDR3 is 14 amino acids. V lost 4 bases and J lost 7; bases outside the gene matches: 2. CDR3 nucleotide sequence: TGTGCCAGCAGCTCAGGACAGGGGAATTCACCCCTCCACTTT. As protein: CASSSGQGNSPLHF.

The chain couples TRBV5-6 to TRBJ2-1; TRBD1 matches 8 bases. The germline V gene encodes CDR1 SGHDT and CDR2 YYEEEE. The CDR3 is made up of 15 amino acids. The J segment lost 6 bases and the V segment lost 4 bases, leaving 9 bases of the junction unmatched. The CDR3 coding sequence is TGTGCCAGCAGCCGGCGGTTAACAGGGGGCAATGAGCAGTTCTTC. It yields the protein CASSRRLTGGNEQFF.

This clone was seen at least ten times. The J gene is TRBJ1-1, the V gene TRBV19, with D perhaps matching TRBD1 (6 bases). The V gene's germline CDR1 is LNHDA and CDR2 SQIVND (reference sequence). This CDR3 region has 14 residues. Trimming removed 2 bases from V and 0 bases from J, with 7 bases in between. CDR3 loop: CASSIRGMNTEAFF. CDR3 DNA sequence: TGTGCCAGTAGTATAAGGGGGATGAACACTGAAGCTTTCTTT.

The rearrangement links TRBV9 to TRBJ2-1; 8 bases line up with TRBD2. CDR1 is SGDLS, CDR2 YYNGEE, per germline. Trimming at V came to 3 bases and at J to 10 bases, leaving 3 bases not matched to a gene. There are 12 residues in the CDR3. As DNA, the CDR3 is TGTGCCAGCAGCGGATTAGCGGGAGAGCAGTTCTTC. Translated: CASSGLAGEQFF.

J is TRBJ2-1 and V is TRBV9; 8 bases agree with TRBD1. Germline V gene lookup returns CDR1 SGDLS and CDR2 YYNGEE. The CDR3 extends over 16 amino acids. The junction had 10 bases not matched to a gene; V was cut back by 3 bases and J by 5 bases. CDR3 protein: CASSARYDRGHNEQFF. The CDR3 bases are TGTGCCAGCAGCGCCCGATACGACAGGGGCCACAATGAGCAGTTCTTC.